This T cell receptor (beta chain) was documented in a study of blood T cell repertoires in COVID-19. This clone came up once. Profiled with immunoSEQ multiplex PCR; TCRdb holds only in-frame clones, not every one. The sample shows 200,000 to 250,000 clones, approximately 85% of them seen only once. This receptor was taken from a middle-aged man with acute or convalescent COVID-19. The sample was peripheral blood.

The CDR3 DNA reads TGTGCCTGGAACCCTGGACAGGGAACAGGCTACACCTTC. This gives the protein CAWNPGQGTGYTF. The chain recombines TRBV30 with TRBJ1-2, with 8 bases that match TRBD1. The length of the CDR3 is 13 residues. Trimming at V came to 4 bases and at J to 8 bases, leaving 9 bases not matched to a gene. Germline lookup yields CDR1 GTSNPN and CDR2 SVGIG (reference sequence). The entire variable domain, with the rest obtained from reference TRBV30 and TRBJ1-2, is as follows: SQTIHQWPATLVQPVGSPLSLECTVEGTSNPNLYWYRQAAGRGLQLLFYSVGIGQISSEVPQNLSASRPQDRQFILSSKKLLLSDSGFYLCAWNPGQGTGYTFGSGTRLTVV.